This is a list of T cell receptor beta chains from one sample in a study of blood T cell repertoires in COVID-19. Some clones are missing from TCRdb's copy, which holds only in-frame ones; the method was immunoSEQ multiplex PCR. The data show around 300,000 clones, roughly nine tenths seen once. The sequencing input was peripheral blood. The receptors stem from a woman aged 30 to 39 with COVID-19, enrolled during active disease. Each CDR3 is given with its conserved first and last residue. The order of the fields is V gene, D gene, clone size, J gene, CDR3 protein, CDR3 DNA. The D gene is left open where the match is weak. Expanded clones are given a class, and other clones once, few, many or no size at all.

V: TRBV4-1; D: TRBD2; size: -; J: TRBJ2-7; CDR3: CASSQDTSGRAEQYF; DNA: TGCGCCAGCAGCCAAGATACTAGCGGGAGGGCCGAGCAGTACTTC
V: TRBV24-1; D: -; size: -; J: TRBJ2-1; CDR3: CATRGGFSYNEQFF; DNA: TGTGCCACAAGGGGGGGATTCTCCTACAATGAGCAGTTCTTC
V: TRBV30; D: -; size: -; J: TRBJ1-1; CDR3: CAWSLRAWAEAFF; DNA: TGTGCCTGGAGTTTGAGGGCCTGGGCTGAAGCTTTCTTT
V: TRBV10-3; D: -; size: -; J: TRBJ1-6; CDR3: CAISEAGTSNSPLHF; DNA: TGTGCCATCAGTGAAGCCGGGACTTCTAATTCACCCCTCCACTTT
V: TRBV28; D: -; size: -; J: TRBJ1-1; CDR3: CASSFQGRVTEAFF; DNA: TGTGCCAGCAGTTTTCAGGGCAGGGTGACTGAAGCTTTCTTT
V: TRBV6-2/TRBV6-3; D: -; size: once; J: TRBJ2-1; CDR3: CASSYWSRRGYNEQFF; DNA: TGTGCCAGCAGTTACTGGTCCAGGAGAGGGTACAATGAGCAGTTCTTC
V: TRBV7-9; D: TRBD1; size: -; J: TRBJ1-2; CDR3: CASSLGGQPVHYGYTF; DNA: TGTGCCAGCAGCTTAGGGGGACAGCCGGTGCACTATGGCTACACCTTC
V: TRBV13; D: TRBD2; size: -; J: TRBJ2-5; CDR3: CASSLLLREGRETQYF; DNA: TGTGCCAGCAGCTTATTGTTGCGGGAGGGCCGGGAGACCCAGTACTTC
V: TRBV9; D: TRBD1; size: -; J: TRBJ1-5; CDR3: CASSPGTADNQPQHF; DNA: TGTGCCAGCAGTCCCGGGACAGCGGATAATCAGCCCCAGCATTTT
V: TRBV29-1; D: TRBD1; size: few; J: TRBJ2-2; CDR3: CSAGQKNTGELFF; DNA: TGCAGCGCGGGACAGAAGAACACCGGGGAGCTGTTTTTT
V: TRBV11-1; D: TRBD2; size: once; J: TRBJ2-7; CDR3: CASSQGLEYYEQYF; DNA: TGTGCCAGCAGCCAGGGACTAGAATACTACGAGCAGTACTTC
V: TRBV4-2; D: -; size: -; J: TRBJ1-1; CDR3: CASSQDFDRLNTEAFF; DNA: TGTGCCAGCAGCCAAGATTTCGACAGATTGAACACTGAAGCTTTCTTT
V: TRBV2; D: -; size: -; J: TRBJ1-1; CDR3: CASRPGGNTEAFF; DNA: TGTGCCAGCAGGCCGGGGGGGAACACTGAAGCTTTCTTT
V: TRBV5-1; D: TRBD1; size: -; J: TRBJ2-5; CDR3: CASSFLTGGETQYF; DNA: TGCGCCAGCAGCTTCCTGACAGGGGGAGAGACCCAGTACTTC
V: TRBV5-1; D: TRBD2; size: -; J: TRBJ2-7; CDR3: CASSLGLAVSYEQYF; DNA: TGCGCCAGCAGCTTGGGACTAGCGGTTTCGTACGAGCAGTACTTC
V: TRBV11-2; D: -; size: -; J: TRBJ2-1; CDR3: CASREVGEQFF; DNA: TGTGCCAGCAGAGAGGTGGGTGAGCAGTTCTTC
V: TRBV9; D: -; size: -; J: TRBJ2-2; CDR3: CASRAYRDTGELFF; DNA: TGTGCCAGCAGGGCCTACAGGGACACCGGGGAGCTGTTTTTT
V: TRBV21-1; D: -; size: -; J: TRBJ2-7; CDR3: CASSASGSKSYEQYF; DNA: TGTGCCAGCAGTGCTAGCGGGAGTAAGTCCTACGAGCAGTACTTC
V: TRBV29-1; D: -; size: -; J: TRBJ2-3; CDR3: CSVVPDGTDTQYF; DNA: TGCAGCGTTGTGCCTGACGGGACAGATACGCAGTATTTT
V: TRBV2; D: -; size: -; J: TRBJ2-2; CDR3: CASSEAVTGELFF; DNA: TGTGCCAGCAGCGAGGCCGTTACCGGGGAGCTGTTTTTT
V: TRBV29-1; D: -; size: -; J: TRBJ1-1; CDR3: CSVEGTNTEAFF; DNA: TGCAGCGTTGAAGGAACAAACACTGAAGCTTTCTTT
V: TRBV7-9; D: -; size: -; J: TRBJ2-2; CDR3: CASSLALGVGGELFF; DNA: TGTGCCAGCAGCTTAGCTCTAGGGGTCGGCGGGGAGCTGTTTTTT
V: TRBV7-9; D: -; size: -; J: TRBJ1-5; CDR3: CASSFGSNRDQPQHF; DNA: TGTGCCAGCAGCTTCGGGAGTAACCGGGATCAGCCCCAGCATTTT
V: TRBV28; D: -; size: -; J: TRBJ2-7; CDR3: CASSLGTSSAYEQYF; DNA: TGTGCCAGCAGTTTAGGGACTTCTTCGGCCTACGAGCAGTACTTC
V: TRBV28; D: TRBD2; size: -; J: TRBJ2-1; CDR3: CASIEGAGGEQFF; DNA: TGTGCCAGCATCGAGGGAGCGGGAGGCGAGCAGTTCTTC
V: TRBV4-1; D: -; size: -; J: TRBJ1-4; CDR3: CASAAARGGSNEKLFF; DNA: TGCGCCAGCGCGGCGGCCCGCGGGGGATCTAATGAAAAACTGTTTTTT
V: TRBV30; D: TRBD2; size: -; J: TRBJ2-3; CDR3: CAWNLLAESTDTQYF; DNA: TGTGCCTGGAACCTACTAGCGGAGAGCACAGATACGCAGTATTTT
V: TRBV9; D: -; size: -; J: TRBJ1-2; CDR3: CASRTTGASYGYTF; DNA: TGTGCCAGCAGGACAACAGGCGCATCCTATGGCTACACCTTC
V: TRBV3-1/TRBV3-2; D: TRBD2; size: -; J: TRBJ2-7; CDR3: CASSQGSSGSLEEQYF; DNA: TGTGCCAGCAGCCAAGGATCTAGCGGGAGTTTAGAAGAGCAGTACTTC
V: TRBV5-1; D: TRBD1; size: -; J: TRBJ1-6; CDR3: CASSFDVQGNSPLHF; DNA: TGCGCCAGCAGCTTTGATGTACAGGGGAATTCACCCCTCCACTTT
V: TRBV30; D: -; size: -; J: TRBJ1-3; CDR3: CAWSVAAGGNTIYF; DNA: TGTGCCTGGAGTGTAGCGGCAGGTGGAAACACCATATATTTT
V: TRBV12-3/TRBV12-4; D: -; size: -; J: TRBJ1-2; CDR3: CASSPRRRGYTF; DNA: TGTGCCAGCAGTCCCCGGAGACGGGGCTACACCTTC
V: TRBV3-1/TRBV3-2; D: TRBD1; size: few; J: TRBJ1-2; CDR3: CASSRRDSKNYGYTF; DNA: TGTGCCAGCAGCCGGCGGGACAGTAAGAACTATGGCTACACCTTC
V: TRBV3-1/TRBV3-2; D: -; size: -; J: TRBJ1-5; CDR3: CASSQDLNQPQHF; DNA: TGTGCCAGCAGCCAAGACCTAAATCAGCCCCAGCATTTT
V: TRBV4-1; D: -; size: -; J: TRBJ1-5; CDR3: CASSPQTGNQPQHF; DNA: TGCGCCAGCAGCCCTCAAACGGGGAATCAGCCCCAGCATTTT
V: TRBV3-1/TRBV3-2; D: TRBD1; size: -; J: TRBJ2-7; CDR3: CASSQVRGSYEQYF; DNA: TGTGCCAGCAGCCAAGTCAGGGGGTCCTACGAGCAGTACTTC
V: TRBV6-6; D: -; size: once; J: TRBJ2-2; CDR3: CASSGADTGELFF; DNA: TGTGCCAGCAGTGGCGCGGACACCGGGGAGCTGTTTTTT
V: TRBV11-2; D: TRBD2; size: -; J: TRBJ2-1; CDR3: CASSLVRGDSSYNEQFF; DNA: TGTGCCAGCAGCTTAGTACGGGGGGACTCCAGCTACAATGAGCAGTTCTTC
V: TRBV25-1; D: TRBD2; size: -; J: TRBJ2-2; CDR3: CASSESGGTGELFF; DNA: TGTGCCAGCAGTGAATCGGGGGGCACCGGGGAGCTGTTTTTT
V: TRBV6-5; D: TRBD1; size: -; J: TRBJ1-4; CDR3: CASSYVDRSNEKLFF; DNA: TGTGCCAGCAGTTACGTGGACAGGAGTAATGAAAAACTGTTTTTT
V: TRBV7-2; D: TRBD1; size: -; J: TRBJ1-2; CDR3: CASSLGGQGGYGYTF; DNA: TGTGCCAGCAGCTTAGGCGGACAGGGGGGCTATGGCTACACCTTC
V: TRBV5-4; D: TRBD1; size: -; J: TRBJ1-1; CDR3: CASSWGQDANTEAFF; DNA: TGTGCCAGCAGCTGGGGACAGGACGCGAACACTGAAGCTTTCTTT
V: TRBV10-3; D: -; size: -; J: TRBJ2-3; CDR3: CAISEFLGSTGPDTQYF; DNA: TGTGCCATCAGTGAGTTCCTCGGGAGTACGGGGCCAGATACGCAGTATTTT
V: TRBV30; D: TRBD1; size: -; J: TRBJ2-2; CDR3: CAWSDSTGGGTGELFF; DNA: TGTGCCTGGAGTGACTCGACAGGGGGCGGAACCGGGGAGCTGTTTTTT